The 15 T cell receptor beta chains listed next were all sequenced from one sample in a study of breast tumors, draining lymph nodes, adjacent tissues. From the multiplex PCR reads, TCRdb called clonotypes with MiXCR, one entry per CDR3 protein. Of more than 20,000 distinct CDR3 sequences in the sample, about 24% were seen once. The sequenced sample consisted of breast tumor tissue. The origin of the receptors is a female donor with breast cancer. Some clones in this sample may be carry-over from other donors' samples.

Sample share makes this clonotype medium-sized (0.01 to 0.1%). This chain joins TRBV19 and TRBJ2-1; TRBD1 matches 8 bases. CDR3 length equals 13 residues. Looked up from germline, CDR1 is LNHDA and CDR2 is SQIVND (reference sequence). V dropped 4 bases and J dropped 9; count of bases not matched to a gene: 5. The CDR3 coding sequence is TGTGCCAGTAGTACTTCCAGGGGGCGTGAGCAGTTCTTC. Translation gives CASSTSRGREQFF.

This clonotype was detected many times. The rearrangement links TRBV15 to TRBJ1-2; D call uncertain. Trimming cost V 5 bases and J 4 bases, with 5 bases left between them. CDR1 and CDR2 from the germline V gene are LNHNV and YYDKDF (reference sequence). The CDR3 contains 11 residues. The CDR3 nucleotides are TGTGCCACCAGCGACATCTATGGCTACACCTTC. Protein product: CATSDIYGYTF.

This clonotype has at least ten counts. The gene calls are TRBV7-2 and TRBJ2-7; 7 bases align to TRBD2. This CDR3 comprises 13 residues. Trimming took 5 bases from V and 2 from J; bases not matched to a gene: 3. Germline values: CDR1 SGHTA, CDR2 FQGNSA. CDR3 sequence reads: CASSVGRAYEQYF. In DNA, the CDR3 is TGTGCCAGCAGCGTAGGGAGGGCCTACGAGCAGTACTTC.

This clonotype was picked up many times. V and J are TRBV5-6 and TRBJ1-3; 7 bases map to TRBD1. The germline gives CDR1 SGHDT, CDR2 YYEEEE. V lost 2 bases and J lost 3; bases outside the gene matches: 2. The CDR3 is 14 residues long. The CDR3 is CASSLGGFGNTIYF. The CDR3 nucleotides read TGTGCCAGCAGCTTAGGGGGCTTTGGAAACACCATATATTTT.

This clonotype was seen repeatedly, ten times or more. The CDR3 DNA sequence: TGCAGTGCTAGCCCGGGGGCCGGCCGGCTTGCTGGCTACACCTTC. Residues: CSASPGAGRLAGYTF. The chain couples TRBV20-1 to TRBJ1-2; TRBD1 is a possible D gene (6 bases). Per germline, CDR1 DFQATT and CDR2 SNEGSKA (reference sequence). The CDR3 spans 15 residues. V gave up 3 bases and J gave up 7 bases, with 21 bases separating them.

The V call is TRBV7-9, the J call TRBJ1-2; no definite D call. The CDR3 contains 13 residues. Between the trimmed V and J ends, which lost 2 bases and 8 bases, there was a span of 12 bases. Germline V lookup: CDR1 SEHNR, CDR2 FQNEAQ (reference sequence). This CDR3 reads CASSLSPGIGYTF. The DNA for the CDR3 is TGTGCCAGCAGCTTATCTCCGGGGATAGGCTACACCTTC.

This clonotype is labeled as medium-sized (0.01 to 0.1%). J is TRBJ2-5 and V is TRBV4-2; unclear D gene. The V gene's germline CDR1 is LGHNA and CDR2 YNFKEQ. V was shortened by 0 bases and J by 5 bases, with 10 bases between the two germline ends. The CDR3 runs to 14 residues. Here the CDR3 DNA reads TGTGCCAGCAGCCAAGAGTTAGGCATCGAGACCCAGTACTTC. As protein: CASSQELGIETQYF.

Ten or more counts support this clonotype. The rearrangement joins TRBV18 to TRBJ1-2; TRBD1 might be the D (5 bases). The germline V gene encodes CDR1 KGHSH and CDR2 LQKENI. Trimming stripped 6 bases from V and 4 bases from J, with 12 bases between. The CDR3 runs 13 residues. The CDR3, as DNA: TGTGCCAGCTCCCCTGATCAGGGCTATGGCTACACCTTC. Translated, it gives CASSPDQGYGYTF.

About this clonotype itself: A much bigger clone sits one base away, suggesting this may be a read error. This rearrangement joins TRBV28 to TRBJ1-2; no clear D. Deletions cut 2 bases from V and 4 bases from J, with 11 bases between. The germline V gene encodes CDR1 MDHEN and CDR2 SYDVKM. The CDR3 is made up of 14 amino acids. The DNA for the CDR3 is TGTGCCAGCAGTTTAGGGCTGGAGGGCTATGGCTACACCTTC. It specifies CASSLGLEGYGYTF.

The chain combines TRBV7-8 with TRBJ2-7, with D perhaps matching TRBD1 (6 bases). The CDR3 runs to 15 residues. Germline values: CDR1 SGHVS, CDR2 FQNEAQ. Trimming removed 4 bases at V and 2 bases at J, with 15 bases between. Here the CDR3 DNA reads TGTGCCAGCAGCTCCAACCAGCAGGGGCCCTACGAGCAGTACTTC. Protein product: CASSSNQQGPYEQYF.

This clonotype appeared many times. This rearrangement joins TRBV10-3 to TRBJ2-7; 7 bases fit TRBD2. Germline assignment: CDR1 ENHRY and CDR2 SYGVKD. The CDR3 covers 12 residues. V gave up 8 bases and J gave up 4 bases; unmatched junction bases: 5. As DNA, the CDR3 is TGTGCCATCGGGGAGGGGCTGTACGAGCAGTACTTC. Encoded protein: CAIGEGLYEQYF.

J is TRBJ2-1 and V is TRBV7-2, with TRBD2 as a possible D gene (5 bases). Looked up from germline, CDR1 is SGHTA and CDR2 is FQGNSA. Trimming left V 4 bases short and J 3 bases short, with 13 bases between. The CDR3 has 15 residues. The CDR3 bases are TGTGCCAGCAGCTCAACGAGCGGATTCTACAATGAGCAGTTCTTC. Translated, it gives CASSSTSGFYNEQFF.

There are many counts of this clonotype. The CDR3 DNA is TGCGCCAGCAGTGGACAGGAGGGTGAAAAACTGTTTTTT. It codes for CASSGQEGEKLFF. The rearrangement joins TRBV10-1 to TRBJ1-4, with D tentatively TRBD1 (6 bases). This CDR3 comprises 13 residues. Trimming removed 4 bases from V and 7 bases from J, with 10 bases in between. CDR1 is WNHNN and CDR2 is SYGVQD in the germline V gene (reference sequence).

Many counts were recorded for this clonotype. The V and J genes are TRBV5-6 and TRBJ2-3; D gene unclear. Germline V lookup: CDR1 SGHDT, CDR2 YYEEEE. This CDR3 is 15 amino acids long. Trimming shortened V by 0 bases and J by 6 bases, and 14 bases separated the two germline ends. CDR3 sequence reads: CASSLAGRLVDTQYF. The DNA for the CDR3 is TGTGCCAGCAGCTTGGCCGGTAGGCTGGTGGATACGCAGTATTTT. The full variable domain, rest sourced from reference TRBV5-6 and TRBJ2-3, is DAGVTQSPTHLIKTRGQQVTLRCSPKSGHDTVSWYQQALGQGPQFIFQYYEEEERQRGNFPDRFSGHQFPNYSSELNVNALLLGDSALYLCASSLAGRLVDTQYFGPGTRLTVL.

This clonotype was counted at least ten times. The J gene is TRBJ2-5, the V gene TRBV12-3 or TRBV12-4; D may be TRBD1 or TRBD2 (5 bases each). Trimming removed 5 bases at V and 1 base at J, with 17 bases between. The CDR3 has 16 residues. CDR3 in DNA: TGTGCCAGCAGTCTTACCTCAGGTGGGGGCCAAGAGACCCAGTACTTC. This sequence encodes CASSLTSGGGQETQYF.